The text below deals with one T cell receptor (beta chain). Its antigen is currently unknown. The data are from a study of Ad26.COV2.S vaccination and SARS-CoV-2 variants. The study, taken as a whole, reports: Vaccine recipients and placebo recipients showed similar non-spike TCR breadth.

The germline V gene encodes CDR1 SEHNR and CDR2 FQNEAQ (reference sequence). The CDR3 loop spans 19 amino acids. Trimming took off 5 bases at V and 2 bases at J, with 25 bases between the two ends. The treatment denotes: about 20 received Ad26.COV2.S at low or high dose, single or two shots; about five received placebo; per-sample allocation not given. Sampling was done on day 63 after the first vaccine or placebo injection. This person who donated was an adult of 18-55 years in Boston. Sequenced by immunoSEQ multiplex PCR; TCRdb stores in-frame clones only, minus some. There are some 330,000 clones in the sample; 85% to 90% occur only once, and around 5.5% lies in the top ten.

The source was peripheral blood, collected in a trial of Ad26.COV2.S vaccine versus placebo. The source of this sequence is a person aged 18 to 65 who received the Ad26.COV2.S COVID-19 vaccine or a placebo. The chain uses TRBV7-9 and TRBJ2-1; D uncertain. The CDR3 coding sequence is TGTGCCAGCAGCCTCAGGCCTTCGACTGGCCCTAGTCCCTACAATGAGCAGTTCTTC. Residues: CASSLRPSTGPSPYNEQFF.